The source of this T cell receptor (beta chain) is a study of blood T cell repertoires in COVID-19. The CDR3 contains 15 residues. Germline V gene sequence: CDR1 MNHEY, CDR2 SMNVEV (reference sequence). The V end lost 3 bases, the J end lost 1 base, and 9 bases lay between the germline ends. Here immunoSEQ multiplex PCR was the method, and the copy in TCRdb shows in-frame clones only, minus some. Seen here are 130,000 to 150,000 clones, 70% to 85% observed once, and the top ten hold roughly 7.2%. Material for sequencing was peripheral blood. The clonotype was recovered from a woman aged 45-60 years in a cohort sampled during active or convalescent COVID-19. The chain recombines TRBV27 with TRBJ2-2, with D possibly matching TRBD1 (6 bases). CDR3 in amino acids: CASSLGQLNTGELFF. The CDR3 nucleotides are TGTGCCAGCAGTTTGGGACAACTGAACACCGGGGAGCTGTTTTTT.